The 28 T cell receptor beta chains below come from one sample, sequenced in a study of CD8 T cells in Susac syndrome. Reverse transcription of roughly 0.5 to 1 ug RNA was performed with random hexamers. TCRdb analysed the immunoSEQ multiplex PCR reads with MiXCR anew, one entry per CDR3 protein. The repertoire holds around 150,000 distinct CDR3 sequences, with approximately 95% as singletons. Input material: CD4+ T cells from PBMCs. The receptors originated from a human donor with multiple sclerosis.

CDR3 loop: CASSSIPDGQPQHF. CDR3 sequence (DNA): TGTGCCAGCAGCTCCATTCCGGACGGTCAGCCCCAGCATTTT. This chain connects TRBV13 to TRBJ1-5; D unclear. Trimming stripped 4 bases from V and 6 bases from J, with 13 bases between. CDR3 length equals 14 residues. Germline CDR1 PRHDT, CDR2 FYEKMQ (reference sequence).

The chain carries TRBV7-9 and TRBJ1-1; tentatively, D is TRBD1 (6 bases). V was clipped by 4 bases and J by 7 bases, with 10 bases between them. The CDR3 loop spans 12 amino acids. Germline V gene sequence: CDR1 SEHNR, CDR2 FQNEAQ (reference sequence). The CDR3 DNA reads as TGTGCCAGCAGCTCACAGGGCATTGAAGCTTTCTTT. This codes for CASSSQGIEAFF. Supplemented by reference TRBV7-9 and TRBJ1-1, the full variable domain reads DTGVSQNPRHKITKRGQNVTFRCDPISEHNRLYWYRQTLGQGPEFLTYFQNEAQLEKSRLLSDRFSAERPKGSFSTLEIQRTEQGDSAMYLCASSSQGIEAFFGQGTRLTVV.

This clonotype occurred once. The chain recombines TRBV5-1 with TRBJ2-1, with D perhaps matching TRBD1 (5 bases). V lost 3 bases to trimming and J lost 7 bases, with 8 bases between them. In germline, CDR1 is SGHRS, CDR2 YFSETQ. This CDR3 spans 12 amino acids. The CDR3: CASSSGWNEQFF. DNA for the CDR3: TGCGCCAGCAGCTCAGGGTGGAATGAGCAGTTCTTC.

V usage is TRBV11-2 and J usage is TRBJ2-3, with TRBD2 matching over 10 bases. The V gene end was trimmed by 6 bases and the J gene end by 5 bases; junction bases not matched to a gene: 5. The CDR3 consists of 14 residues. The germline V gene encodes CDR1 SGHAT and CDR2 FQNNGV. The CDR3 bases are TGTGCCAGCAGACAAGCGGGGGGGCTAGATACGCAGTATTTT. Translating it yields CASRQAGGLDTQYF.

The chain recombines TRBV9 with TRBJ2-3; TRBD2 aligns across 15 bases. The CDR3 extends over 18 amino acids. Germline CDR1 reads SGDLS; CDR2 reads YYNGEE. V lost 2 bases, J lost 0 bases, and 4 bases stayed unmatched. The CDR3 DNA sequence: TGTGCCAGCAGCGTGGGGACTAGCGGGGGGACTAGCACAGATACGCAGTATTTT. Protein: CASSVGTSGGTSTDTQYF.

The chain's CDR3 is CASSVGQGINGELFF. DNA for the CDR3: TGTGCCAGCTCCGTGGGACAGGGGATCAACGGGGAGCTGTTTTTT. This chain uses TRBV18 with TRBJ2-2; 10 bases align to TRBD1. The CDR3 is made up of 15 amino acids. Trimming cost V 6 bases and J 7 bases; bases outside gene matches: 8. Per germline, CDR1 KGHSH and CDR2 LQKENI.

V is TRBV20-1 and J is TRBJ1-5, with D tentatively TRBD1 (5 bases). Germline CDR1 reads DFQATT; CDR2 reads SNEGSKA (reference sequence). V was cut by 6 bases and J by 6 bases, with 18 bases left in between. The CDR3 spans 14 residues. CDR3 in DNA: TGCAGTGCACAGCGGACCACCGGGGGTCAGCCCCAGCATTTT. This gives the protein CSAQRTTGGQPQHF.

V usage is TRBV12-3 or TRBV12-4 and J usage is TRBJ1-5; D gene unclear. The CDR3 contains 14 residues. Trimming took 5 bases from V and 9 from J, leaving 17 bases between them. The CDR3 region is CASSPRDGFVPQHF. CDR3 nucleotides: TGTGCCAGCAGTCCCCGGGATGGTTTTGTGCCCCAGCATTTT.

In DNA, the CDR3 is TGTGCCAGCAGCGAGTCCCCAGGGGCCTACAATGAGCAGTTCTTC. Translated, it gives CASSESPGAYNEQFF. V gene TRBV9 combines with J gene TRBJ2-1, with D perhaps matching TRBD1 (6 bases). The length of the CDR3 is 15 residues. Germline loops: CDR1 SGDLS, CDR2 YYNGEE. Trimming shortened V by 3 bases and J by 2 bases, and 12 bases separated the two germline ends.

This chain uses TRBV9 with TRBJ1-3; no clear D. The V gene's germline CDR1 is SGDLS and CDR2 YYNGEE. The CDR3 is 16 amino acids. The V and J ends lost 0 bases and 0 bases respectively, with 10 bases between them. The CDR3 protein is CASSVAIGDSGNTIYF. In DNA form, the CDR3 reads TGTGCCAGCAGCGTAGCTATCGGGGACTCTGGAAACACCATATATTTT.

This chain joins TRBV7-8 and TRBJ2-7; 11 bases agree with TRBD1. From germline, CDR1 is SGHVS and CDR2 FQNEAQ. The CDR3 runs to 15 residues. V lost 5 bases to trimming and J lost 6 bases; unmatched junction nucleotides: 9. CDR3 loop: CASSQDLGTGGEQYF. The CDR3 nucleotides read TGTGCCAGCAGCCAAGATTTAGGGACAGGGGGCGAGCAGTACTTC.

The J gene is TRBJ2-5, the V gene TRBV29-1; TRBD2 matches 15 bases. This CDR3 has 14 residues. After removal of 7 bases from V and 6 bases from J, the junction contained 6 bases not matched to a gene. Germline lookup yields CDR1 SQVTM and CDR2 ANQGSEA. In DNA form, the CDR3 reads TGCAGCGCGGTAGGACTAGCGGGAGGGCAGACCCAGTACTTC. This encodes CSAVGLAGGQTQYF. The entire variable domain, with the rest obtained from reference TRBV29-1 and TRBJ2-5, is as follows: SAVISQKPSRDICQRGTSLTIQCQVDSQVTMMFWYRQQPGQSLTLIATANQGSEATYESGFVIDKFPISRPNLTFSTLTVSNMSPEDSSIYLCSAVGLAGGQTQYFGPGTRLLVL.

The chain uses TRBV30 and TRBJ2-7; 10 bases map to TRBD1. CDR3 length equals 14 residues. In germline, CDR1 is GTSNPN, CDR2 SVGIG (reference sequence). Germline trimming cut 3 bases from V and 3 bases from J; bases unmatched to any gene: 5. The CDR3 sequence: CAWSLGDRGYEQYF. In DNA form, the CDR3 reads TGTGCCTGGAGCCTGGGGGACAGGGGCTACGAGCAGTACTTC. Full variable domain (missing parts from reference TRBV30 and TRBJ2-7): SQTIHQWPATLVQPVGSPLSLECTVEGTSNPNLYWYRQAAGRGLQLLFYSVGIGQISSEVPQNLSASRPQDRQFILSSKKLLLSDSGFYLCAWSLGDRGYEQYFGPGTRLTVT.

With respect to this clonotype: At one end, the junction sequence differs from germline, possibly due to a read error. This chain connects TRBV2 to TRBJ1-1, with TRBD1 matching 8 bases. Per germline, CDR1 SNHLY and CDR2 FYNNEI. The CDR3 sequence is 11 residues long. The CDR3 protein is CASREDRGAFF. CDR3 in DNA: TGTGCCAGCAGGGAAGACAGGGGTGCTTTCTTT.

This rearrangement joins TRBV9 to TRBJ2-7; D gene unclear. CDR1 and CDR2 (germline): SGDLS, YYNGEE. This CDR3 has 13 amino acids. V lost 0 bases, J lost 2 bases, and 6 bases lay in between. The CDR3 DNA sequence: TGTGCCAGCAGCGTAGGTCTAGCCTACGAGCAGTACTTC. Its protein product is CASSVGLAYEQYF.

This clonotype has only one observation. The rearrangement uses TRBV28 and TRBJ1-5, with TRBD1 matching over 7 bases. This CDR3 is built from 15 residues. V was clipped by 3 bases and J by 4 bases; unmatched bases: 6. The germline V gene encodes CDR1 MDHEN and CDR2 SYDVKM. This CDR3 reads CASSLKGAFNQPQHF. Written as DNA, the CDR3 is TGTGCCAGCAGTTTGAAGGGGGCTTTTAATCAGCCCCAGCATTTT.

The count of this clonotype is one. The rearrangement uses TRBV2 and TRBJ1-2; 7 bases line up with TRBD1. CDR3 length equals 14 residues. The J segment lost 3 bases and the V segment lost 8 bases, leaving 9 bases of the junction unmatched. Germline-derived CDR1 and CDR2 are SNHLY and FYNNEI. The CDR3 loop reads CASCRQGGDYGYTF. The CDR3 DNA follows: TGTGCCAGCTGTAGACAGGGAGGGGACTATGGCTACACCTTC.

The V and J genes are TRBV20-1 and TRBJ2-1; 11 bases map to TRBD2. The CDR3 is 14 residues long. Germline CDR1 reads DFQATT; CDR2 reads SNEGSKA (reference sequence). The V and J ends lost 8 bases and 6 bases, in that order; junction bases with no gene match: 9. CDR3 coding DNA: TGCAGTCCGCGGCTAGCGGGAGGTCTCAATGAGCAGTTCTTC. This sequence encodes CSPRLAGGLNEQFF.

The chain employs TRBV29-1 and TRBJ2-7, with 15 nucleotides matching TRBD2. Germline V gene data show CDR1 as SQVTM and CDR2 as ANQGSEA. This CDR3 contains 19 residues. J was trimmed by 2 bases and V by 5 bases; bases with no gene match: 16. CDR3 nucleotide sequence: TGCAGCGTTCGGTCCGGGACTAGCGGGGGGCGCCTAACGACCTACGAGCAGTACTTC. It is translated as CSVRSGTSGGRLTTYEQYF.

The chain is built from TRBV6-5 and TRBJ2-2, with unresolved D. V gave up 6 bases and J gave up 6 bases, with 17 bases separating them. There are 15 residues in the CDR3. Germline CDR1 and CDR2: MNHEY and SVGAGI. The CDR3 DNA is TGTGCCAGCAGGAAATCCGGGCCTTGGGCCGGGGAGCTGTTTTTT. It is translated as CASRKSGPWAGELFF.

This clonotype occurred once. The rearrangement joins TRBV9 to TRBJ2-5; maybe TRBD1 (5 bases). V was pared by 3 bases and J by 2 bases, with 14 bases between. The CDR3 is made up of 15 amino acids. The germline gives CDR1 SGDLS, CDR2 YYNGEE. The DNA of the CDR3 is TGTGCCAGCAGCGAGCAGGGAAATCGGCAAGAGACCCAGTACTTC. This codes for CASSEQGNRQETQYF.

This chain links TRBV27 with TRBJ1-1; 10 bases line up with TRBD1. The germline V gene encodes CDR1 MNHEY and CDR2 SMNVEV (reference sequence). The V gene end was trimmed by 8 bases and the J gene end by 6 bases; junction bases not matched to a gene: 9. The CDR3 contains 14 residues. CDR3 nucleotides: TGTGCCAGCCGCCGGGACAGGGGTGATTCTGAAGCTTTCTTT. It is translated as CASRRDRGDSEAFF.

The CDR3 DNA sequence: TGTGCCAGCAGCAAAGACAGGGCTCAAGCTTTCTTT. Translated, it gives CASSKDRAQAFF. The chain combines TRBV7-9 with TRBJ1-1, with 7 bases that match TRBD1. CDR3 length: 12 amino acids. From germline, CDR1 is SEHNR and CDR2 FQNEAQ (reference sequence). V shed 5 bases and J 9 bases; nucleotides not matched to a gene: 6.

The V gene is TRBV20-1, the J gene TRBJ2-7; 12 bases match TRBD2. Germline CDR1 and CDR2: DFQATT and SNEGSKA (reference sequence). The V segment lost 6 bases and the J segment 2 bases; nucleotides outside the gene matches: 8. The CDR3 covers 15 residues. The CDR3 nucleotides are TGCAGTGCGCAAGGACTAGCGGGGCTTCCCTACGAGCAGTACTTC. As protein: CSAQGLAGLPYEQYF.

DNA for the CDR3: TGCAGTGCTAAACTCCTTCCCGGGGAGCTGTTTTTT. It translates to CSAKLLPGELFF. The chain employs TRBV20-1 and TRBJ2-2; no definite D call. The CDR3 totals 12 residues. CDR1 and CDR2 from the germline V gene are DFQATT and SNEGSKA (reference sequence). V lost 4 bases, J lost 6 bases, and 9 bases lay in between.

The chain joins TRBV4-2 to TRBJ2-3; possibly TRBD2 for D (7 bases). Trimming shortened V by 4 bases and J by 7 bases, and 21 bases separated the two germline ends. This CDR3 is 16 amino acids long. Germline CDR1 LGHNA, CDR2 YNFKEQ. The CDR3 protein is CASSPRGEGGANTQYF. The CDR3 region has the DNA TGTGCCAGCAGCCCCCGCGGCGAGGGGGGGGCTAATACGCAGTATTTT.

The genes are TRBV30 and TRBJ1-5; 9 nucleotides align to TRBD1. V shed 3 bases and J 7 bases; nucleotides not matched to a gene: 4. The length of the CDR3 is 13 residues. From germline, CDR1 is GTSNPN and CDR2 SVGIG (reference sequence). The CDR3 sequence is CAWSRTGVQPQHF. CDR3 DNA: TGTGCCTGGAGCAGGACAGGGGTACAGCCCCAGCATTTT. The full variable domain, its missing parts supplied by reference TRBV30 and TRBJ1-5, is SQTIHQWPATLVQPVGSPLSLECTVEGTSNPNLYWYRQAAGRGLQLLFYSVGIGQISSEVPQNLSASRPQDRQFILSSKKLLLSDSGFYLCAWSRTGVQPQHFGDGTRLSIL.

The V gene is TRBV5-4, the J gene TRBJ2-7; tentative D call: TRBD2 (6 bases). The CDR3 contains 14 residues. Trimming removed 8 bases at V and 5 bases at J, with 20 bases between. Germline CDR1 reads SGHNT; CDR2 reads YYREEE (reference sequence). The CDR3 loop reads CASARDGRNDEQYF. The CDR3 DNA reads as TGTGCCAGTGCGCGGGACGGACGAAACGACGAGCAGTACTTC.